Listed below are T cell receptor beta chains from one sample, sequenced in a study of Tregs in tolerant kidney transplant recipients. Clones were read by immunoSEQ multiplex PCR, and TCRdb kept only the in-frame ones, dropping some. The table includes 110,000 or so clones, 90% detected once. The sample consisted of CD4+ T cells from blood, taken before the transplant. Every receptor here comes from a human donor who received a combined kidney and bone marrow transplant. The CDR3 runs from the conserved cysteine through the conserved F or W. Each record gives: clone size, J gene, D gene, V gene, CDR3 DNA, CDR3 protein. The D gene is left open where the match is weak. Only some rows state a clone size, as once, few, many or a class for expanded clones.

- TRBJ2-3 - TRBV7-2 TGTGCCAGCAGCTTAGCTGCCGGGGCAGATACGCAGTATTTT CASSLAAGADTQYF
- TRBJ2-7 - TRBV10-1 TGCGCCAGCAGTGAGTCGGCGGGCTCCTACGAGCAGTACTTC CASSESAGSYEQYF
few TRBJ2-2 TRBD1 TRBV5-1 TGCGCCAGCGGAGATCTAGGGACAGGGTTGACCGGGGAGCTGTTTTTT CASGDLGTGLTGELFF
- TRBJ2-1 TRBD1 TRBV19 TGTGCCAGTAGTCTCGACAGGGCCCGGAACAATGAGCAGTTCTTC CASSLDRARNNEQFF
- TRBJ1-5 - TRBV19 TGTGCCAGTAGTCTCCCTCCGGCCGGGTCCCAGCATTTT CASSLPPAGSQHF
- TRBJ1-2 - TRBV19 TGTGCCACCCATAGGAAGGGGGAGCTTTCTGCTAACTATGGCTACACCTTC CATHRKGELSANYGYTF
- TRBJ2-3 - TRBV5-1 TGCGCCAGCAGCTTGGCCACCCTAGAACTAGGTACGCAGTATTTT CASSLATLELGTQYF
- TRBJ2-2 - TRBV7-2 TGTGCCAGCAGCCCGACGGGTAGCGGATCCAACACCGGGGAGCTGTTTTTT CASSPTGSGSNTGELFF
- TRBJ1-6 TRBD1 TRBV4-2 TGTGCCAGCAGCCTCCAGGGGCAGGGGGCGCGTTCACCCCTCCACTTT CASSLQGQGARSPLHF
- TRBJ2-1 TRBD2 TRBV9 TGTGCCAGCAGCGTCGGGACTAGCGGGAGGCTGAGGGGGGAGCAGTTCTTC CASSVGTSGRLRGEQFF
- TRBJ2-7 TRBD1 TRBV27 TGTGCCAGCAGTCGGGACAGGGAGAACTACGAGCAGTACTTC CASSRDRENYEQYF
- TRBJ2-7 - TRBV15 TGTGCCACCAGCGGCGGGAGAGGGGGGAGTTACGAGCAGTACTTC CATSGGRGGSYEQYF
- TRBJ1-2 TRBD1 TRBV7-2 TGTGCCAGCAGGGATGGGACAGGGCTAACAGGCTACACCTTC CASRDGTGLTGYTF
once TRBJ1-3 - TRBV5-6 TGTGCCAGCAGCTTGGGTCTCGGGGTAGTCGGAAACACCATATATTTT CASSLGLGVVGNTIYF
- TRBJ2-5 TRBD1 TRBV29-1 TGCAGCGCGGCTCCGGGACAGATATCGCAGACCCAGTACTTC CSAAPGQISQTQYF
- TRBJ1-2 - TRBV28 TGTGCCAGCAGTCTCTACTACTGGCCCTATGGCTACACCTTC CASSLYYWPYGYTF